These 32 T cell receptor beta chains share one sample of origin, sequenced in a study of cytomegalovirus exposure and HLA in healthy donors. Use of 60 Vbeta and 13 Jbeta primers characterized the PCR. The protocol was immunoSEQ multiplex PCR, while the TCRdb copy is restricted to in-frame clones and leaves out a portion. In the table there are about 180,000 clones, over 70% of which are singletons. The material sequenced was PBMCs. Receptor source: a man between 40 and 49 years old in good health and CMV-seronegative.

This chain links TRBV7-2 with TRBJ2-7; 8 nucleotides match TRBD1. Trimming took 5 bases from V and 1 from J; bases not matched to a gene: 7. This CDR3 has 15 amino acids. Looked up from germline, CDR1 is SGHTA and CDR2 is FQGNSA. CDR3 in DNA: TGTGCCAGCAGCCCCAAGGACAGGGATTCCTACGAGCAGTACTTC. Its protein product is CASSPKDRDSYEQYF.

The chain carries TRBV18 and TRBJ1-2; 8 nucleotides agree with TRBD1. This CDR3 has 15 residues. The germline V gene encodes CDR1 KGHSH and CDR2 LQKENI. After removal of 3 bases from V and 3 bases from J, the junction contained 6 bases not matched to a gene. CDR3 sequence (DNA): TGTGCCAGCTCACCGGAGGACAGGGCTGACTATGGCTACACCTTC. It is translated as CASSPEDRADYGYTF.

This chain joins TRBV18 and TRBJ2-7; weak D call: TRBD1 (6 bases). Per germline, CDR1 KGHSH and CDR2 LQKENI. CDR3 length: 14 amino acids. V was clipped by 3 bases and J by 1 base, with 10 bases between them. CDR3 protein: CASSPPDRSYEQYF. CDR3 DNA: TGTGCCAGCTCACCTCCAGACAGGTCCTACGAGCAGTACTTC.

V usage is TRBV5-1 and J usage is TRBJ2-1; a possible D gene is TRBD1 (6 bases). The length of the CDR3 is 13 residues. The germline V gene has CDR1 SGHRS and CDR2 YFSETQ. Trimming cost V 1 base and J 8 bases, with 10 bases left between them. CDR3: CASSLLGAYEQFF. The DNA for the CDR3 is TGCGCCAGCAGCTTGTTGGGGGCTTATGAGCAGTTCTTC.

V usage is TRBV5-1 and J usage is TRBJ1-2; D is uncertain. V gave up 0 bases and J gave up 4 bases, with 7 bases separating them. Germline CDR1 and CDR2: SGHRS and YFSETQ. The CDR3 consists of 13 residues. As DNA, the CDR3 is TGCGCCAGCAGCTTGGACAGAACCTATGGCTACACCTTC. It yields the protein CASSLDRTYGYTF.

J is TRBJ2-5 and V is TRBV19, with 7 bases aligning to TRBD1. With 3 bases clipped from V and 4 bases from J, the junction kept 11 bases outside the gene matches. CDR1 is LNHDA and CDR2 is SQIVND in the germline V gene (reference sequence). This CDR3 is built from 16 residues. CDR3 in amino acids: CASSIRDWTGPETQYF. The DNA of the CDR3 is TGTGCCAGTAGTATTAGGGATTGGACAGGACCAGAGACCCAGTACTTC. The whole variable domain, remainder taken from reference TRBV19 and TRBJ2-5, is DGGITQSPKYLFRKEGQNVTLSCEQNLNHDAMYWYRQDPGQGLRLIYYSQIVNDFQKGDIAEGYSVSREKKESFPLTVTSAQKNPTAFYLCASSIRDWTGPETQYFGPGTRLLVL.

J is TRBJ2-7 and V is TRBV5-4, with TRBD1 matching over 7 bases. The germline V gene encodes CDR1 SGHNT and CDR2 YYREEE (reference sequence). This CDR3 region has 14 residues. V gave up 0 bases and J gave up 1 base; unmatched junction bases: 1. The CDR3 DNA follows: TGTGCCAGCAGCTTGGCAGGGGGATCCTACGAGCAGTACTTC. Translated, it gives CASSLAGGSYEQYF.

This clone has a handful of counts. V gene TRBV5-1 combines with J gene TRBJ2-3; TRBD2 is a possible D gene (5 bases). Germline loops: CDR1 SGHRS, CDR2 YFSETQ. The CDR3 is 17 residues long. The germline V and J ends were trimmed by 0 bases and 0 bases, with 14 bases remaining between them. CDR3 sequence: CASSLAVSGASTDTQYF. The DNA of the CDR3 is TGCGCCAGCAGCTTGGCCGTGAGCGGAGCTAGCACAGATACGCAGTATTTT.

This clone was detected only once. The chain has TRBV7-9 and TRBJ1-2; D perhaps matches TRBD1 (5 bases). Per germline, CDR1 SEHNR and CDR2 FQNEAQ (reference sequence). The CDR3 covers 13 residues. V was clipped by 8 bases and J by 6 bases, with 16 bases between them. CDR3 DNA: TGTGCCAGCTTAGACGTGGGGGGAGATGGCTACACCTTC. Translated: CASLDVGGDGYTF.

The V and J genes are TRBV4-3 and TRBJ1-2, with 8 bases lining up with TRBD1. The CDR3 totals 18 residues. V gave up 0 bases and J gave up 3 bases; unmatched junction bases: 12. CDR1 and CDR2 from the germline V gene are LGHNA and YSLEER. The CDR3 sequence is CASSQDLLTGGAYYGYTF. The CDR3 nucleotides read TGCGCCAGCAGCCAAGACTTACTAACAGGGGGTGCCTACTATGGCTACACCTTC.

This chain uses TRBV4-3 with TRBJ1-4; 7 bases map to TRBD1. V dropped 1 base and J dropped 5; count of bases not matched to a gene: 7. The CDR3 totals 16 residues. Germline lookup yields CDR1 LGHNA and CDR2 YSLEER. The CDR3 is CASSQGVNRGNEKLFF. Here the CDR3 DNA reads TGCGCCAGCAGCCAAGGGGTGAACAGGGGAAATGAAAAACTGTTTTTT.

To note about this clone: Distinct nucleotide sequences in the sample also encode this CDR3. The chain carries TRBV6-1 and TRBJ1-3, with TRBD1 matching over 8 bases. The CDR3 contains 16 residues. J was trimmed by 0 bases and V by 1 base; bases with no gene match: 2. Germline V lookup: CDR1 MNHNS, CDR2 SASEGT. This CDR3 is CASSEGQGSSGNTIYF. CDR3 DNA: TGTGCCAGCAGTGAAGGACAGGGGAGCTCTGGAAACACCATATATTTT.

The chain recombines TRBV7-6 with TRBJ2-5; 11 nucleotides line up with TRBD1. The germline CDR1 and CDR2 sequences are SGHVS and FNYEAQ. V dropped 3 bases and J dropped 5; count of bases not matched to a gene: 5. The CDR3 extends over 15 amino acids. CDR3 amino acids: CASSFRTGGAETQYF. The CDR3, as DNA: TGTGCCAGCAGCTTTCGGACAGGGGGCGCCGAGACCCAGTACTTC.

This clone occurred once. The rearrangement uses TRBV13 and TRBJ2-2; 8 bases align to TRBD2. Germline trimming cut 1 base from V and 4 bases from J; bases unmatched to any gene: 2. This CDR3 is built from 15 residues. CDR1 is PRHDT, CDR2 FYEKMQ, per germline (reference sequence). The CDR3 protein is CASSLVLAGTGELFF. The CDR3 DNA is TGTGCCAGCAGCTTAGTCCTAGCGGGCACCGGGGAGCTGTTTTTT. The whole variable domain, remainder taken from reference TRBV13 and TRBJ2-2, is AAGVIQSPRHLIKEKRETATLKCYPIPRHDTVYWYQQGPGQDPQFLISFYEKMQSDKGSIPDRFSAQQFSDYHSELNMSSLELGDSALYFCASSLVLAGTGELFFGEGSRLTVL.

CDR3 sequence: CASSSGLAGGDEQFF. DNA of the CDR3: TGTGCCAGCAGCTCGGGACTAGCGGGGGGGGATGAGCAGTTCTTC. V is TRBV7-8 and J is TRBJ2-1, with 16 bases fitting TRBD2. V dropped 4 bases and J dropped 8; count of bases not matched to a gene: 2. This CDR3 has 15 residues. Germline CDR1 is SGHVS and CDR2 is FQNEAQ.

V and J are TRBV25-1 and TRBJ2-2, with 10 bases identical to TRBD2. This CDR3 spans 15 amino acids. From germline, CDR1 is MGHDK and CDR2 SYGVNS. The junction had 2 bases not matched to a gene; V was cut back by 2 bases and J by 5 bases. The CDR3 DNA is TGTGCCAGCAGTGAAACAGCGGGAGGGACCGGGGAGCTGTTTTTT. Its translation is CASSETAGGTGELFF.

This clone appeared once. This sequence joins TRBV27 and TRBJ2-5, with 9 bases identical to TRBD2. After removal of 2 bases from V and 9 bases from J, the junction contained 4 bases not matched to a gene. CDR1 is MNHEY and CDR2 is SMNVEV in the germline V gene (reference sequence). This CDR3 spans 13 amino acids. CDR3 amino acids: CASSLGTSRAQYF. Here the CDR3 DNA reads TGTGCCAGCAGTTTAGGGACTAGCCGGGCCCAGTACTTC.

As DNA, the CDR3 is TGTGCCAGCAGCTTTCAGGGGGGCTGGGAAAAACTGTTTTTT. Amino acids: CASSFQGGWEKLFF. The chain couples TRBV5-4 to TRBJ1-4; 7 bases map to TRBD1. The CDR3 runs 14 residues. Germline CDR1 reads SGHNT; CDR2 reads YYREEE (reference sequence). The V segment lost 2 bases and the J segment 8 bases; nucleotides outside the gene matches: 6.

V and J are TRBV9 and TRBJ1-3; D gene ambiguous. The germline V gene encodes CDR1 SGDLS and CDR2 YYNGEE. Trimming took 4 bases from V and 3 from J, leaving 14 bases between them. The CDR3 runs 15 residues. The CDR3 DNA reads TGTGCCAGCAGCCCTTCCTTGCGGGGTGGAAACACCATATATTTT. Protein sequence: CASSPSLRGGNTIYF. Combining the CDR3 with reference TRBV9 and TRBJ1-3 gives the whole variable domain DSGVTQTPKHLITATGQRVTLRCSPRSGDLSVYWYQQSLDQGLQFLIQYYNGEERAKGNILERFSAQQFPDLHSELNLSSLELGDSALYFCASSPSLRGGNTIYFGEGSWLTVV.

The chain employs TRBV7-9 and TRBJ2-1; 10 nucleotides match TRBD1. V dropped 5 bases and J dropped 8; count of bases not matched to a gene: 12. CDR3 length equals 16 residues. Germline CDR1 SEHNR, CDR2 FQNEAQ (reference sequence). This CDR3 is CASSPGGDRGQHEQFF. The CDR3 DNA reads TGTGCCAGCAGCCCAGGCGGGGACAGGGGTCAACATGAGCAGTTCTTC.

The rearrangement uses TRBV5-1 and TRBJ2-1; 11 nucleotides line up with TRBD2. Germline V CDR1 and CDR2: SGHRS, YFSETQ. The CDR3 loop spans 15 amino acids. Losses at the gene ends were 4 bases for V and 6 bases for J; bases not matched to a gene: 6. The DNA for the CDR3 is TGCGCCAGCAGCCCGGGACTAGCGGTCCTCAATGAGCAGTTCTTC. Its protein is CASSPGLAVLNEQFF.

This chain uses TRBV20-1 with TRBJ2-5, with unresolved D. The closer fit of TRBJ2-7 to the DNA end suggests the J call may be wrong. CDR3 length: 11 residues. Per germline, CDR1 DFQATT and CDR2 SNEGSKA (reference sequence). Here the CDR3 reads CSAVDTYEQYF. DNA of the CDR3: TGCAGTGCTGTTGATACCTACGAGCAGTACTTC.

The chain joins TRBV7-2 to TRBJ1-2; TRBD1 matches 9 bases. The CDR3 covers 14 residues. J gave up 2 bases and V 7 bases, and 5 bases lay outside the gene matches. Germline loops: CDR1 SGHTA, CDR2 FQGNSA. For the CDR3, the DNA is TGTGCCAGCAAAATGGGGACAGGGAACTATGGCTACACCTTC. Its protein is CASKMGTGNYGYTF.

This clone was detected only once. In nucleotides, the CDR3 is TGTGCCAGTATCGTGGGGCAGGGAAACACTGAAGCTTTCTTT. Translation: CASIVGQGNTEAFF. V gene TRBV19 combines with J gene TRBJ1-1, with D tentatively TRBD1 (5 bases). V was shortened by 7 bases and J by 2 bases, with 14 bases between the two germline ends. In germline, CDR1 is LNHDA, CDR2 SQIVND (reference sequence). The CDR3 contains 14 residues.

The rearrangement uses TRBV2 and TRBJ2-7; a possible D gene is TRBD2 (5 bases). The germline V gene encodes CDR1 SNHLY and CDR2 FYNNEI. The ends were cut back, 3 bases at V and 0 bases at J, with 15 bases in the middle. The CDR3 is 16 amino acids. The CDR3 nucleotides are TGTGCCAGCAGTGACTTGGGGAGACCGATCTCCTACGAGCAGTACTTC. It encodes CASSDLGRPISYEQYF.

The chain couples TRBV18 to TRBJ1-5; 7 nucleotides agree with TRBD1. J lost 9 bases, V lost 5 bases, and 7 bases had no gene match. CDR1 and CDR2 (germline): KGHSH, LQKENI. The CDR3 contains 13 residues. The CDR3 reads CASSDRDAGPQHF. The CDR3 DNA sequence: TGTGCCAGCTCAGACAGGGATGCGGGGCCCCAGCATTTT.

This clone was recorded a few times. The gene calls are TRBV4-3 and TRBJ1-5; D is possibly TRBD1 (5 bases). Germline assignment: CDR1 LGHNA and CDR2 YSLEER. This CDR3 contains 13 residues. The V gene lost 4 bases and the J gene lost 5 bases, with 9 bases spanning the gap. CDR3 loop: CASSRQKDQPQHF. CDR3 in DNA: TGCGCCAGCAGCCGACAGAAGGATCAGCCCCAGCATTTT.

The chain employs TRBV2 and TRBJ2-7; 11 bases agree with TRBD1. This CDR3 has 13 amino acids. V shed 10 bases, J shed 6 bases, and the junction held 8 bases outside the gene matches. Germline V gene lookup returns CDR1 SNHLY and CDR2 FYNNEI. In DNA form, the CDR3 reads TGTGCCAACCGCCGGGACAGGGGGGTCGAGCAGTACTTC. This translates into CANRRDRGVEQYF.

The chain combines TRBV7-9 with TRBJ2-7; TRBD1 agrees at 8 bases. The CDR3 is 17 amino acids. Trimming at V came to 3 bases and at J to 3 bases, leaving 13 bases not matched to a gene. CDR1 and CDR2 from the germline V gene are SEHNR and FQNEAQ (reference sequence). Here the CDR3 DNA reads TGTGCCAGCAGCTTTCCATCACAGGGGGATTCCATCTACGAGCAGTACTTC. This encodes CASSFPSQGDSIYEQYF.

The V and J genes are TRBV2 and TRBJ2-1, with 9 positions matching TRBD1. Germline trimming cut 5 bases from V and 7 bases from J; bases unmatched to any gene: 9. CDR3 length: 15 amino acids. In germline, CDR1 is SNHLY, CDR2 FYNNEI. CDR3 protein: CASSKDRGGSNEQFF. The DNA for the CDR3 is TGTGCCAGCAGTAAAGACAGGGGGGGGTCAAATGAGCAGTTCTTC.

The chain employs TRBV7-9 and TRBJ2-1, with 10 bases matching TRBD2. The V segment lost 1 base and the J segment 6 bases; nucleotides outside the gene matches: 3. This CDR3 has 15 amino acids. The V gene's germline CDR1 is SEHNR and CDR2 FQNEAQ (reference sequence). The CDR3 DNA is TGTGCCAGCAGCTTAGTCCTAGCGGGAGTCAATGAGCAGTTCTTC. It encodes CASSLVLAGVNEQFF.

The J gene is TRBJ1-3, the V gene TRBV6-5; 8 bases are a match to TRBD1. Losses at the gene ends were 7 bases for V and 9 bases for J; bases not matched to a gene: 14. Per germline, CDR1 MNHEY and CDR2 SVGAGI. The CDR3 has 15 residues. CDR3 in amino acids: CASIRLRGQGATIYF. The CDR3 DNA is TGTGCCAGCATCCGGCTAAGAGGACAGGGAGCCACCATATATTTT.